This T cell receptor beta chain emerged from a study of T-cell memory formation after mild COVID-19. Study-wide results and limits: Contracting clones localized mainly to CM and EM when CD4+ and mainly to EMRA when CD8+.

The germline V gene has CDR1 SEHNR and CDR2 FQNEAQ (reference sequence). The length of the CDR3 is 12 residues. The V and J ends lost 3 bases and 8 bases, in that order; junction bases with no gene match: 3. Employing constant-segment primers, 5'RACE generated TCR alpha and TCR beta cDNA libraries bearing sample barcodes and UMIs. TCRdb reprocessed the 5' RACE reads via MiXCR and lists one record per CDR3 protein. This sample has about 260,000 distinct CDR3 sequences, with about 16% found just once. A note on this clonotype: As yet, its antigen is unknown.

Specimen: PBMCs or a T cell subset sorted from them (not recorded which). This chain connects TRBV7-9 to TRBJ1-1, with 7 positions matching TRBD1. This receptor was obtained from a man between 18 and 35 years old who had mild COVID-19 (a few samples of this study predate the infection). Cell type and time point are not known. The CDR3 nucleotides are TGTGCCAGCAGCTTGGAGGACAGGGAAGCTTTCTTT. Translation gives CASSLEDREAFF.